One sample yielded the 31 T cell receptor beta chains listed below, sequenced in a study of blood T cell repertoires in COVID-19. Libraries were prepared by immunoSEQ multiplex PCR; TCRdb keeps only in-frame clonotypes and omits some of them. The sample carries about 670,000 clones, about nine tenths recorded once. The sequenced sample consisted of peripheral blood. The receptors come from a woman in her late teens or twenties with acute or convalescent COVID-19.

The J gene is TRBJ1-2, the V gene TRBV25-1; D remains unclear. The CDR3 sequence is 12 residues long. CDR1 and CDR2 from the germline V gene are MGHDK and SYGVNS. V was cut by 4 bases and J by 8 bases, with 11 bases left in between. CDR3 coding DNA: TGTGCCAGCAGTGGGTGGAACGGGGGCTACACCTTC. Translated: CASSGWNGGYTF.

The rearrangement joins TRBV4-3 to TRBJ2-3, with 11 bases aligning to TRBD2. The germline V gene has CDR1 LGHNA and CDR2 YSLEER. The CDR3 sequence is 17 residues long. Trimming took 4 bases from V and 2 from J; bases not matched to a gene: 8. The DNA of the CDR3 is TGCGCCAGCAGCCGAGTGGGGACTAGCGGCCACACAGATACGCAGTATTTT. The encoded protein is CASSRVGTSGHTDTQYF.

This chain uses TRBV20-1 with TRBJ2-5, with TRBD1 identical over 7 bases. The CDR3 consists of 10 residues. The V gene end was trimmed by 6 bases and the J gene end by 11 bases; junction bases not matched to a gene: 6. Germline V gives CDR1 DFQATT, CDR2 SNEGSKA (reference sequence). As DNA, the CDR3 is TGCAGTGCGAAACAGGGGTATCAGTACTTC. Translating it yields CSAKQGYQYF.

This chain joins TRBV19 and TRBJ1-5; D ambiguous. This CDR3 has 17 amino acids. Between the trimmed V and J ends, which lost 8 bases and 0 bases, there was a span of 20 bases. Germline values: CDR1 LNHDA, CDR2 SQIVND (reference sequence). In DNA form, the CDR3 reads TGTGCCAGTCCTCCGGCGGCGGGAGCGTATAGCAATCAGCCCCAGCATTTT. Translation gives CASPPAAGAYSNQPQHF. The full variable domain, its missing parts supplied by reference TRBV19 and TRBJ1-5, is DGGITQSPKYLFRKEGQNVTLSCEQNLNHDAMYWYRQDPGQGLRLIYYSQIVNDFQKGDIAEGYSVSREKKESFPLTVTSAQKNPTAFYLCASPPAAGAYSNQPQHFGDGTRLSIL.

CDR3 amino acids: CASGPSTNSPLHF. DNA for the CDR3: TGTGCCAGTGGGCCGTCCACTAATTCACCCCTCCACTTT. J is TRBJ1-6 and V is TRBV19; unclear D gene. Germline V gene sequence: CDR1 LNHDA, CDR2 SQIVND (reference sequence). Trimming took 8 bases from V and 6 from J, leaving 11 bases between them. This CDR3 contains 13 residues.

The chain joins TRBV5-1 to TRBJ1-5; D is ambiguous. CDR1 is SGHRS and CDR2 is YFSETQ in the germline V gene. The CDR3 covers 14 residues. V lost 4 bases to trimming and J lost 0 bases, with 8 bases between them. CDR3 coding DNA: TGCGCCAGCAGCCCCGGTTATAGCAATCAGCCCCAGCATTTT. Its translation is CASSPGYSNQPQHF.

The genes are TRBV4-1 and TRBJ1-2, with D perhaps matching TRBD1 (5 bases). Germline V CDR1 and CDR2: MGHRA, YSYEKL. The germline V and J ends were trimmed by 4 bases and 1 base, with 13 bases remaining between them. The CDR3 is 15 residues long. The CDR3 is CASSPTQGLNYGYTF. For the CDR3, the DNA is TGCGCCAGCAGCCCCACCCAGGGCCTTAACTATGGCTACACCTTC.

DNA for the CDR3: TGTGCCAGCAGCAAAGCTTTGAAGCAGGGGGACACCGGGGAGCTGTTTTTT. This gives the protein CASSKALKQGDTGELFF. The rearrangement joins TRBV21-1 to TRBJ2-2; the table's TRBD1 call for D was not verified on the DNA. TRBV21-1 is classified as a pseudogene. The CDR3 has 17 residues.

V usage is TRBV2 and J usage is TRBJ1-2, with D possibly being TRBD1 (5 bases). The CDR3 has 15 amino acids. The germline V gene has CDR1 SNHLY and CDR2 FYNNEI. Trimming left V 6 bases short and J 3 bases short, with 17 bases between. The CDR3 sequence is CASSAGQVGHYGYTF. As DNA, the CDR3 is TGTGCCAGCAGCGCGGGGCAGGTGGGCCACTATGGCTACACCTTC. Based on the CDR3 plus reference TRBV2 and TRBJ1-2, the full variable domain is EPEVTQTPSHQVTQMGQEVILRCVPISNHLYFYWYRQILGQKVEFLVSFYNNEISEKSEIFDDQFSVERPDGSNFTLKIRSTKLEDSAMYFCASSAGQVGHYGYTFGSGTRLTVV.

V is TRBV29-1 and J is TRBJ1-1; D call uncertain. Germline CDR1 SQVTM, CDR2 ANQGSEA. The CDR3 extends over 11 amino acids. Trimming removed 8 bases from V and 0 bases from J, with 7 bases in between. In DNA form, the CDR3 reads TGCAGCTATGGGCTGAACACTGAAGCTTTCTTT. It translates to CSYGLNTEAFF.

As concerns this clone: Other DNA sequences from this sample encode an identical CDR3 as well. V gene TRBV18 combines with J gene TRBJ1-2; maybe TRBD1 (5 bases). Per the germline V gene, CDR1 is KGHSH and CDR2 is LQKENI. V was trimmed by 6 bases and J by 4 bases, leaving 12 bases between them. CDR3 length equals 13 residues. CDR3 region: CASSPDRSYGYTF. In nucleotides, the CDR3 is TGTGCCAGCTCTCCTGACAGAAGCTATGGCTACACCTTC.

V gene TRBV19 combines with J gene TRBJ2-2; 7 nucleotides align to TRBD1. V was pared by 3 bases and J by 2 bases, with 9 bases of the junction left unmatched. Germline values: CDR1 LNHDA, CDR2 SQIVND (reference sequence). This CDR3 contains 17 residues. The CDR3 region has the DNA TGTGCCAGTAGTATCGGGGACAGACCTTTTAACACCGGGGAGCTGTTTTTT. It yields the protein CASSIGDRPFNTGELFF. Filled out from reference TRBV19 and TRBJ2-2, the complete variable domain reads DGGITQSPKYLFRKEGQNVTLSCEQNLNHDAMYWYRQDPGQGLRLIYYSQIVNDFQKGDIAEGYSVSREKKESFPLTVTSAQKNPTAFYLCASSIGDRPFNTGELFFGEGSRLTVL.

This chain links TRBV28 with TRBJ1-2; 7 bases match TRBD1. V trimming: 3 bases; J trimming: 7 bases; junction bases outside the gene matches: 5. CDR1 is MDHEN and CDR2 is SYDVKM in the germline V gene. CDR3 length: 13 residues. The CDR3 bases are TGTGCCAGCAGTTTCGGCAGGGGGGTTGGCTACACCTTC. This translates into CASSFGRGVGYTF.

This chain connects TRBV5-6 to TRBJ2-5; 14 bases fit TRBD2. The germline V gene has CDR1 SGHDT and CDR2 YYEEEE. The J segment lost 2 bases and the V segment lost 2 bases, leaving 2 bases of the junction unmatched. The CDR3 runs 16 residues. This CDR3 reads CASSLRTSGGQETQYF. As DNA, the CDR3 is TGTGCCAGCAGCTTACGGACTAGCGGGGGGCAAGAGACCCAGTACTTC. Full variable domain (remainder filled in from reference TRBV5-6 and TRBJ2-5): DAGVTQSPTHLIKTRGQQVTLRCSPKSGHDTVSWYQQALGQGPQFIFQYYEEEERQRGNFPDRFSGHQFPNYSSELNVNALLLGDSALYLCASSLRTSGGQETQYFGPGTRLLVL.

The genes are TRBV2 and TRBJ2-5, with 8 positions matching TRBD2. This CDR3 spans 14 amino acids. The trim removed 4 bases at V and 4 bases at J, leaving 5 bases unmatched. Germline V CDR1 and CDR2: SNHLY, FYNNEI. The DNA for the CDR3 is TGTGCCAGCAGTGCGCGTCGGGGGGGAGAGACCCAGTACTTC. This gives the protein CASSARRGGETQYF.

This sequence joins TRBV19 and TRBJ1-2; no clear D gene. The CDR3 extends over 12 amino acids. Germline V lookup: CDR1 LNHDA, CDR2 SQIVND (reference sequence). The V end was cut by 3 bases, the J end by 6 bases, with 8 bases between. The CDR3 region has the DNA TGTGCCAGTAGTATTGCCGGGGATGGCTACACCTTC. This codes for CASSIAGDGYTF.

CDR3 in amino acids: CASSLETGTGGYEQYF. CDR3 nucleotide sequence: TGTGCCAGCAGCCTAGAGACCGGGACAGGGGGATACGAGCAGTACTTC. The chain employs TRBV7-6 and TRBJ2-7, with 11 bases fitting TRBD1. CDR3 length: 16 residues. J gave up 4 bases and V 5 bases, and 10 bases lay outside the gene matches. Germline V lookup: CDR1 SGHVS, CDR2 FNYEAQ. Together with reference TRBV7-6 and TRBJ2-7, the CDR3 gives the full variable domain: GAGVSQSPRYKVTKRGQDVALRCDPISGHVSLYWYRQALGQGPEFLTYFNYEAQQDKSGLPNDRFSAERPEGSISTLTIQRTEQRDSAMYRCASSLETGTGGYEQYFGPGTRLTVT.

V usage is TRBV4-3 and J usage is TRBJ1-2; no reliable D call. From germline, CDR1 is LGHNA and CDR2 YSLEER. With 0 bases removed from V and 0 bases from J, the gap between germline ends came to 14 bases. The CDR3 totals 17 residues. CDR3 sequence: CASSQDARGETNYGYTF. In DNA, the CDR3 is TGCGCCAGCAGCCAAGATGCGAGAGGTGAGACTAACTATGGCTACACCTTC.

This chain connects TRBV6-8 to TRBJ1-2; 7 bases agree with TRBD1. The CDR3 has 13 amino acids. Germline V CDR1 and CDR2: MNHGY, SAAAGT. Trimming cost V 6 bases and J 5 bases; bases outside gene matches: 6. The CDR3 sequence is CASRVGQMYGYTF. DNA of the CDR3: TGTGCCAGCAGGGTGGGACAGATGTATGGCTACACCTTC.

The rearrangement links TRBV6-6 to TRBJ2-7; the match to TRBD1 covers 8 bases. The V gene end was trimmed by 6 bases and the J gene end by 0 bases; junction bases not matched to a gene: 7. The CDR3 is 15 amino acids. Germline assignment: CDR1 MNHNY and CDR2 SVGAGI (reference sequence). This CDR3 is CASSHRGKGSYEQYF. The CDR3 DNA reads TGTGCCAGCAGCCACAGGGGGAAGGGCTCCTACGAGCAGTACTTC.

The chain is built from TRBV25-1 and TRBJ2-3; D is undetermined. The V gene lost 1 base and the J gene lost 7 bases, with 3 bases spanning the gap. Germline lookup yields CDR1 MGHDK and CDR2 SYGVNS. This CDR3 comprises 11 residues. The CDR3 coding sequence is TGTGCCAGCAGTGAATCCTATACGCAGTATTTT. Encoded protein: CASSESYTQYF.

CDR3: CASSPGANYGYTF. The CDR3 DNA sequence: TGTGCCAGCAGTCCAGGGGCTAACTATGGCTACACCTTC. The genes are TRBV6-6 and TRBJ1-2; possible D gene TRBD1, 6 bases. Germline CDR1 is MNHNY and CDR2 is SVGAGI (reference sequence). V gave up 5 bases and J gave up 0 bases, with 7 bases separating them. The CDR3 loop spans 13 amino acids.

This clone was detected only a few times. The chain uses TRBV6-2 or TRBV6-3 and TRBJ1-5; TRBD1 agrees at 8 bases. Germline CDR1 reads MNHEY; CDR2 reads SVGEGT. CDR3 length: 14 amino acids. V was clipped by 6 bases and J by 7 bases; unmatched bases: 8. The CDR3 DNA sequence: TGTGCCAGCAGCCAAGGACAGGGCATCCAGCCCCAGCATTTT. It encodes CASSQGQGIQPQHF.

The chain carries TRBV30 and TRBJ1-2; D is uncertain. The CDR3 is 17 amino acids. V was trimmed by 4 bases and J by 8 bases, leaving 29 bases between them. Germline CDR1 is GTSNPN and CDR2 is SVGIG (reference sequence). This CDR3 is CAWTGGESALFMVGYTF. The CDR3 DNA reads TGTGCCTGGACAGGAGGAGAATCCGCCCTGTTTATGGTGGGCTACACCTTC.

CDR3 loop: CSARARGKLFF. Written as DNA, the CDR3 is TGCAGTGCTAGGGCCCGCGGAAAACTGTTTTTT. The V call is TRBV20-1, the J call TRBJ1-4; D gene ambiguous. Trimming pared 3 bases from V and 10 bases from J, leaving 9 bases between. CDR1 DFQATT and CDR2 SNEGSKA come from the germline V gene (reference sequence). This CDR3 region has 11 residues.

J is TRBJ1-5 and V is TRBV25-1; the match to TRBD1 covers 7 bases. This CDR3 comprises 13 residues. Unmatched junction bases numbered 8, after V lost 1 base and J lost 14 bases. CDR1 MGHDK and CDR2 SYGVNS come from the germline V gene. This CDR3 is CASSELTGQLKHF. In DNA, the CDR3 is TGTGCCAGCAGTGAATTGACGGGACAGCTGAAGCATTTT.

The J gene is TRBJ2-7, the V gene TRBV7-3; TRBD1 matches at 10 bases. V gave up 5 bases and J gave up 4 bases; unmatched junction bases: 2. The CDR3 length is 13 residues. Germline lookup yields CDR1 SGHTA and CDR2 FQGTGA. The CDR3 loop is CASSLDRGYEQYF. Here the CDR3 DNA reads TGTGCCAGCAGCCTGGACAGGGGGTACGAGCAGTACTTC.

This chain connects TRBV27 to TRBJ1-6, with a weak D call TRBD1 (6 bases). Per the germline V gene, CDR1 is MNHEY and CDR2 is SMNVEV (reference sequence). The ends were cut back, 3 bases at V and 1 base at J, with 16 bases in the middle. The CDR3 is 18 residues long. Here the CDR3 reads CASSFRLPGVSYNSPLHF. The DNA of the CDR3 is TGTGCCAGCAGTTTTAGACTTCCAGGGGTGTCCTATAATTCACCCCTCCACTTT.

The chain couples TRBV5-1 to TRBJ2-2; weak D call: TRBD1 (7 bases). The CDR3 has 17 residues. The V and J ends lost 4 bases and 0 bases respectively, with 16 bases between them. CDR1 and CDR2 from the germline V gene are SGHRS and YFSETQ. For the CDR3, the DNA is TGCGCCAGCAGCCGGATTCGGGGGACAGCGAACACCGGGGAGCTGTTTTTT. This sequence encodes CASSRIRGTANTGELFF.

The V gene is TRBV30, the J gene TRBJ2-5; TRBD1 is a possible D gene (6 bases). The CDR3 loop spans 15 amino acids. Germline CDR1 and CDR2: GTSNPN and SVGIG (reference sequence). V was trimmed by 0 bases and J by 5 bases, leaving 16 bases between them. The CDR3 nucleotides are TGTGCCTGGAGTGTGGGGGCAGGACGGGTGGAGACCCAGTACTTC. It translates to CAWSVGAGRVETQYF.

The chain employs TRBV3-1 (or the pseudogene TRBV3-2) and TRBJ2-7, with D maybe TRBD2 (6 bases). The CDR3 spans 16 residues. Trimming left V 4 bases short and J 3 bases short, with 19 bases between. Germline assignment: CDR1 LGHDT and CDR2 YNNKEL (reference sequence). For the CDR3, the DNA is TGTGCCAGCAGCCTGGGAGGCCTTTTATTTTTCTACGAGCAGTACTTC. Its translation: CASSLGGLLFFYEQYF.